This TCR beta chain was identified in a study of brain T cells in children with intractable seizures. General study points: HCMV serostatus was not known, and viral specificity came from CDR3 similarity only. Clones missing pre-surgery may reflect undersampling of that blood sample.

Germline V gene sequence: CDR1 SGHDN, CDR2 FVKESK. This CDR3 comprises 15 residues. Trimming took 4 bases from V and 0 from J, leaving 12 bases between them. Notes on this clone: Antigen unknown.

Surgery cases with the highest brain T cell transcript signatures were chosen for sequencing. At least one anti-epileptic drug was given before surgery. Profiling relied on immunoSEQ multiplex PCR, and the TCRdb table lists in-frame clones only, not all of them. The sample lists about 80,000 clones; around 91% were seen once. Sequencing was performed on peripheral blood, taken at surgery. The V and J genes are TRBV14 and TRBJ1-2, with D possibly TRBD1 on 5 matching bases. The clonotype comes from a girl aged 2 to 9 with Rasmussen encephalitis and intractable seizures. CDR3 in amino acids: CASSRMGQTNYGYTF. The CDR3, as DNA: TGTGCCAGCAGCCGGATGGGGCAGACTAACTATGGCTACACCTTC.